Following are 2 T cell receptor beta chains from one sample sequenced in a study of CD8+ T cells in alopecia areata. Sample treatment: oral pan-JAK inhibitor, 5-10 mg twice daily. Once RNA had been extracted, it was reverse transcribed into cDNA to act as the sequencing template. The protocol was immunoSEQ multiplex PCR, while the TCRdb copy is restricted to in-frame clones and leaves out a portion. The top ten hold more than 0.85% of the sample, which has hundreds of thousands of clones, 45% to 70% seen once. Sequenced here: CD4+ T cells sorted from blood, sampled between weeks 51 and 54, from a patient treated with tofacitinib. These receptors were collected from a human donor with alopecia areata.

The chain employs TRBV30 and TRBJ1-1; no definite D call. Germline V gives CDR1 GTSNPN, CDR2 SVGIG (reference sequence). V lost 1 base to trimming and J lost 11 bases, with 11 bases between them. The CDR3 loop spans 11 amino acids. The CDR3 DNA follows: TGTGCCTGGAGTGCTAAAGCGACGGCTTTCTTT. This sequence encodes CAWSAKATAFF.

The gene calls are TRBV29-1 and TRBJ2-5, with a weak D call TRBD2 (7 bases). V was cut by 7 bases and J by 5 bases, with 20 bases left in between. CDR3 size: 14 residues. Germline CDR1 and CDR2: SQVTM and ANQGSEA. This CDR3 is CSADRRGAGETQYF. CDR3 in DNA: TGCAGCGCCGACCGACGGGGGGCTGGTGAGACCCAGTACTTC. Supplemented by reference TRBV29-1 and TRBJ2-5, the full variable domain reads SAVISQKPSRDICQRGTSLTIQCQVDSQVTMMFWYRQQPGQSLTLIATANQGSEATYESGFVIDKFPISRPNLTFSTLTVSNMSPEDSSIYLCSADRRGAGETQYFGPGTRLLVL.